The clone carrying this T cell receptor (beta chain) turned up a few times. Other DNA sequences in the same sample also yield this CDR3. This sample was included in a study of T cell changes during pregnancy in multiple sclerosis. Some clones are missing from TCRdb's copy, which holds only in-frame ones; the method was immunoSEQ multiplex PCR. The sample lists tens of thousands of clones; about 96% were seen once. CDR1 and CDR2 (germline): MNHEY, SMNVEV (reference sequence). CDR3 length: 14 amino acids. With 3 bases clipped from V and 2 bases from J, the junction kept 3 bases outside the gene matches.

The sequence was obtained from a female donor with multiple sclerosis, enrolled in a pregnancy study. The chain joins TRBV27 to TRBJ2-7, with TRBD1 matching over 8 bases. This specimen was CD8+ T cells from peripheral blood mononuclear cells, taken after pregnancy. The CDR3 is CASSLGRGPYEQYF. CDR3 DNA sequence: TGTGCCAGCAGTTTGGGCAGGGGGCCCTACGAGCAGTACTTC.